One sample yielded the 10 T cell receptor beta chains listed below, sequenced in a study of T cell repertoires in cytomegalovirus infection (dated by TCRdb to between 2018 and 2021). Sample treatment or condition, as interpreted from the label and publication: in vitro stimulation with specific CMV peptide epitopes to enrich CMV-specific T cells. TCRdb shows the sequencer as Illumina HiSeq 1500. Clones were called with MiXCR by TCRdb after fastp trimmed the public reads at Q25, and only in-frame beta chains were retained. For every CDR3 protein sequence, its rows merge into one entry that carries the most common genes and DNA. The sample contains fewer than 60,000 distinct CDR3 sequences, less than 20% of them found a single time. Around 77% of the sample rests with the top ten. No antigen has been assigned to these receptors. The material was CD8+ T cells from cultured PBMCs, obtained from culture after CMV antigen stimulation. These receptor sequences come from a human donor in good health (CMV status not recorded). Some clones in this sample may be carry-over from other donors' samples.

This clonotype was seen only a few times. The chain is built from TRBV6-2 or TRBV6-3 and TRBJ2-7; 8 nucleotides match TRBD2. This CDR3 has 13 amino acids. CDR1 and CDR2 from the germline V gene are MNHEY and SVGEGT. J lost 5 bases, V lost 8 bases, and 8 bases had no gene match. CDR3 in amino acids: CASEPAGADEQYF. CDR3 in DNA: TGTGCCAGCGAACCAGCGGGGGCCGACGAGCAGTACTTC.

The chain joins TRBV19 to TRBJ2-1; D is ambiguous. Trimming stripped 2 bases from V and 3 bases from J, with 17 bases between. The CDR3 sequence is 17 residues long. Per germline, CDR1 LNHDA and CDR2 SQIVND (reference sequence). The DNA of the CDR3 is TGTGCCAGTAGTATAAAGGCGGTGGGGTCTCACTACAATGAGCAGTTCTTC. It yields the protein CASSIKAVGSHYNEQFF.

This chain joins TRBV12-5 and TRBJ2-7; TRBD1 agrees at 8 bases. The V gene's germline CDR1 is LGHNT and CDR2 FRNRAP. The J segment lost 5 bases and the V segment lost 5 bases, leaving 8 bases of the junction unmatched. The CDR3 length is 14 residues. The CDR3 here is CASGPGTGGHEQYF. The DNA of the CDR3 is TGTGCTAGTGGTCCGGGGACAGGCGGGCACGAGCAGTACTTC.

This chain links TRBV7-3 with TRBJ2-7; TRBD1 matches 7 bases. The CDR3 has 13 amino acids. The germline gives CDR1 SGHTA, CDR2 FQGTGA. V shed 5 bases, J shed 0 bases, and the junction held 1 base outside the gene matches. The CDR3 loop reads CASSRDSSYEQYF. In nucleotides, the CDR3 is TGTGCCAGCAGCCGGGACAGCTCCTACGAGCAGTACTTC.

The rearrangement joins TRBV4-1 to TRBJ1-3; D gene ambiguous. The CDR3 contains 15 residues. V dropped 4 bases and J dropped 0 bases, with 10 bases sitting between them. Germline loops: CDR1 MGHRA, CDR2 YSYEKL. The CDR3 here is CASSPDLGSGNTIYF. In DNA, the CDR3 is TGCGCCAGCAGCCCGGACTTAGGCTCTGGAAACACCATATATTTT.

The chain links TRBV6-2 or TRBV6-3 to TRBJ1-1; D perhaps matches TRBD1 (5 bases). Germline V lookup: CDR1 MNHEY, CDR2 SVGEGT. This CDR3 has 14 residues. The V end was cut by 6 bases, the J end by 0 bases, with 11 bases between. The CDR3 sequence: CASSSTVLNTEAFF. Written as DNA, the CDR3 is TGTGCCAGCAGCTCGACAGTGCTGAACACTGAAGCTTTCTTT.

The chain is built from TRBV7-2 and TRBJ1-2; D unresolved. Germline-derived CDR1 and CDR2 are SGHTA and FQGNSA. The CDR3 covers 14 residues. V lost 2 bases, J lost 4 bases, and 11 bases lay in between. CDR3 sequence (DNA): TGTGCCAGCAGCTTAAGTGGGGAGAGCTATGGCTACACCTTC. As protein: CASSLSGESYGYTF.

The chain links TRBV27 to TRBJ2-1; D is tentatively TRBD1 or TRBD2 (5 bases each). Trimming left V 5 bases short and J 2 bases short, with 16 bases between. This CDR3 is built from 16 residues. Per the germline V gene, CDR1 is MNHEY and CDR2 is SMNVEV (reference sequence). CDR3 DNA sequence: TGTGCCAGCAGTGCCGGGACCCCTAGTACCTACAATGAGCAGTTCTTC. Its protein is CASSAGTPSTYNEQFF.

The V and J genes are TRBV11-1 and TRBJ2-7, with D tentatively TRBD1 (6 bases). The CDR3 is 14 amino acids. Germline V gene data show CDR1 as SGHAT and CDR2 as FQDESV (reference sequence). Trimming left V 5 bases short and J 6 bases short, with 17 bases between. This chain's CDR3 is CASSPVGQWGEQYF. The CDR3 DNA sequence: TGTGCCAGCAGCCCCGTAGGACAGTGGGGCGAGCAGTACTTC.

This rearrangement joins TRBV20-1 to TRBJ2-7; D ambiguous. Trimming left V 3 bases short and J 4 bases short, with 13 bases between. The CDR3 is made up of 13 amino acids. Germline V lookup: CDR1 DFQATT, CDR2 SNEGSKA (reference sequence). The CDR3 sequence: CSASIERPYEQYF. In DNA form, the CDR3 reads TGCAGTGCTAGCATAGAGCGACCGTACGAGCAGTACTTC.